The 27 T cell receptor beta chains below were found in one sample sequenced in a study of T cell responses to AZD1222 COVID-19 vaccine. TCRdb keeps only in-frame clones here, not all; method: immunoSEQ multiplex PCR. The top ten hold about 1.6% of the sample, which has about 130,000 clones, roughly 90% seen once. This specimen consisted of peripheral blood, obtained on day 0 of AZD1222 vaccination. Receptor source: an adult in good health.

The rearrangement joins TRBV19 to TRBJ1-6; D might be TRBD1 (5 bases). V lost 4 bases and J 10 bases, leaving 17 bases between the germline ends. Germline CDR1 is LNHDA and CDR2 is SQIVND (reference sequence). The CDR3 extends over 15 amino acids. The chain's CDR3 is CASSTTHQTASPLHF. In nucleotides, the CDR3 is TGTGCCAGTAGTACAACCCACCAGACAGCCTCACCCCTCCACTTT.

V is TRBV5-4 and J is TRBJ2-7; D is unclear. V shed 1 base and J shed 6 bases, with 17 bases lying between them. The CDR3 is made up of 15 amino acids. Germline V gives CDR1 SGHNT, CDR2 YYREEE (reference sequence). CDR3 in amino acids: CASSLSWRPPLEQYF. CDR3 coding DNA: TGTGCCAGCAGCTTGAGTTGGCGCCCCCCGCTCGAGCAGTACTTC.

The chain uses TRBV11-2 and TRBJ2-7, with 12 bases identical to TRBD1. The CDR3 has 15 amino acids. The ends lost 5 bases at V and 6 bases at J; junction bases unmatched: 8. Germline assignment: CDR1 SGHAT and CDR2 FQNNGV. In DNA form, the CDR3 reads TGTGCCAGCAGCCCTCTAGGGACAGGGGGCGTCGAGCAGTACTTC. Translation gives CASSPLGTGGVEQYF.

J is TRBJ2-2 and V is TRBV6-5, with D unresolved. V lost 7 bases and J 1 base, leaving 13 bases between the germline ends. The germline CDR1 and CDR2 sequences are MNHEY and SVGAGI. This CDR3 has 15 residues. CDR3 sequence reads: CASIARSVNTGELFF. CDR3 coding DNA: TGTGCCAGCATCGCCCGGAGTGTGAACACCGGGGAGCTGTTTTTT.

This clone has a handful of counts. An end of the junction differs from the germline gene, which may be a read error. This chain's CDR3 is CASSPIEGLAGNTIYF. The CDR3 region has the DNA TGTGCTAGCAGCCCCATTGAAGGCTTGGCGGGAAACACCATATATTTT. The chain carries TRBV7-7 and TRBJ1-3, with D unclear. Germline CDR1 SSHAT, CDR2 FNYEAQ (reference sequence). This CDR3 region has 16 residues.

The DNA for the CDR3 is TGTGCCAGCGGCAGGAGGAAGTACACCGGGGAGCTGTTTTTT. Translating gives CASGRRKYTGELFF. The V gene is TRBV2, the J gene TRBJ2-2, with D possibly TRBD2 on 5 matching bases. From germline, CDR1 is SNHLY and CDR2 FYNNEI. The CDR3 contains 14 residues. The V end was cut by 8 bases, the J end by 3 bases, with 13 bases between.

This clone was detected once. The V gene is TRBV30, the J gene TRBJ2-7, with D unclear. Germline values: CDR1 GTSNPN, CDR2 SVGIG (reference sequence). This CDR3 contains 14 residues. Trimming took off 3 bases at V and 1 base at J, with 13 bases between the two ends. CDR3 nucleotides: TGTGCCTGGAGCTCGGACGGATTATCCTACGAGCAGTACTTC. It encodes CAWSSDGLSYEQYF.

The chain couples TRBV19 to TRBJ1-5; unclear D gene. The CDR3 is made up of 15 amino acids. The V and J ends lost 2 bases and 0 bases respectively, with 8 bases between them. Germline values: CDR1 LNHDA, CDR2 SQIVND (reference sequence). CDR3 amino acids: CASSIRADSNQPQHF. CDR3 bases: TGTGCCAGTAGTATACGTGCGGATAGCAATCAGCCCCAGCATTTT.

This rearrangement joins TRBV29-1 to TRBJ1-2, with D unresolved. V was cut by 3 bases and J by 4 bases, with 15 bases left in between. Germline values: CDR1 SQVTM, CDR2 ANQGSEA. The CDR3 runs to 14 residues. The CDR3 nucleotides are TGCAGCGTTGAGACGACACCCGGGGTCTATGGCTACACCTTC. The encoded protein is CSVETTPGVYGYTF.

This clone showed up just a few times. The chain combines TRBV7-9 with TRBJ1-5; no clear D gene. The CDR3 has 12 amino acids. The V end lost 5 bases, the J end lost 5 bases, and 7 bases lay between the germline ends. CDR1 SEHNR and CDR2 FQNEAQ come from the germline V gene (reference sequence). Here the CDR3 DNA reads TGTGCCAGCAGCCCAGAGGATCAGCCCCAGCATTTT. It translates to CASSPEDQPQHF.

V usage is TRBV10-2 and J usage is TRBJ2-7; 9 bases are a match to TRBD1. The junction had 10 bases not matched to a gene; V was cut back by 6 bases and J by 10 bases. Germline CDR1 reads WSHSY; CDR2 reads SAAADI. The CDR3 covers 13 residues. CDR3: CASSESWDREQYF. The CDR3, as DNA: TGCGCCAGCAGCGAATCCTGGGACAGGGAACAGTACTTC.

The chain uses TRBV19 and TRBJ2-2, with D tentatively TRBD2 (6 bases). Germline CDR1 is LNHDA and CDR2 is SQIVND (reference sequence). The CDR3 runs to 19 residues. Deletions cut 1 base from V and 0 bases from J, with 18 bases between. The CDR3 DNA follows: TGTGCCAGTAGTATAGGGCCGGGACTGAGGTCCGCGAACACCGGGGAGCTGTTTTTT. Translation gives CASSIGPGLRSANTGELFF.

For the CDR3, the DNA is TGTGCCAGCAGCCAAGAGGGACTAGCGGCGTTTAGCTACAATGAGCAGTTCTTC. It translates to CASSQEGLAAFSYNEQFF. The chain combines TRBV14 with TRBJ2-1; the match to TRBD2 covers 11 bases. The CDR3 totals 18 residues. The J segment lost 3 bases and the V segment lost 0 bases, leaving 7 bases of the junction unmatched. The germline V gene encodes CDR1 SGHDN and CDR2 FVKESK.

The V gene is TRBV3-1 (or the pseudogene TRBV3-2), the J gene TRBJ2-1, with D unclear. The germline CDR1 and CDR2 sequences are LGHDT and YNNKEL (reference sequence). V was pared by 0 bases and J by 5 bases, with 11 bases between. The CDR3 runs to 15 residues. The CDR3 reads CASSQDSGRHNEQFF. As DNA, the CDR3 is TGTGCCAGCAGCCAAGACTCCGGACGCCACAATGAGCAGTTCTTC.

The chain joins TRBV11-3 to TRBJ1-1; 8 bases align to TRBD1. The CDR3 is 15 residues long. J gave up 1 base and V 1 base, and 2 bases lay outside the gene matches. Germline V gene sequence: CDR1 SGHNT, CDR2 YENEEA. The CDR3 loop reads CASSLGTGRNTEAFF. The CDR3 bases are TGTGCCAGCAGCTTAGGGACAGGGAGGAACACTGAAGCTTTCTTT.

The chain is built from TRBV5-1 and TRBJ1-1; the D gene is possibly TRBD1 (6 bases). The CDR3 spans 14 residues. Looked up from germline, CDR1 is SGHRS and CDR2 is YFSETQ. The V and J ends lost 7 bases and 2 bases respectively, with 15 bases between them. The CDR3 spells CASVPGQGNTEAFF. The CDR3 DNA follows: TGCGCCAGCGTGCCGGGACAAGGTAACACTGAAGCTTTCTTT.

This rearrangement joins TRBV19 to TRBJ1-2; D is unclear. This CDR3 comprises 15 residues. The germline gives CDR1 LNHDA, CDR2 SQIVND (reference sequence). V was cut by 3 bases and J by 0 bases, with 11 bases left in between. DNA of the CDR3: TGTGCCAGTAGTATGAATGGCGATACTAACTATGGCTACACCTTC. Residues: CASSMNGDTNYGYTF.

The V gene is TRBV7-8, the J gene TRBJ2-2; D ambiguous. Germline V lookup: CDR1 SGHVS, CDR2 FQNEAQ. This CDR3 is 12 amino acids long. Trimming removed 2 bases at V and 5 bases at J, with 3 bases between. In DNA, the CDR3 is TGTGCCAGCAGCTTAAGAACCGGGGAGCTGTTTTTT. This translates into CASSLRTGELFF.

The chain joins TRBV19 to TRBJ1-1; possibly TRBD1 for D (5 bases). Germline V lookup: CDR1 LNHDA, CDR2 SQIVND (reference sequence). CDR3 length: 15 amino acids. V was trimmed by 6 bases and J by 2 bases, leaving 16 bases between them. The CDR3 sequence: CASSSTQGANTEAFF. CDR3 DNA: TGTGCCAGTAGCTCGACCCAAGGGGCCAACACTGAAGCTTTCTTT. Based on the CDR3 plus reference TRBV19 and TRBJ1-1, the full variable domain is DGGITQSPKYLFRKEGQNVTLSCEQNLNHDAMYWYRQDPGQGLRLIYYSQIVNDFQKGDIAEGYSVSREKKESFPLTVTSAQKNPTAFYLCASSSTQGANTEAFFGQGTRLTVV.

V usage is TRBV3-1 (or the pseudogene TRBV3-2) and J usage is TRBJ1-6; a possible D gene is TRBD1 (6 bases). V lost 5 bases, J lost 7 bases, and 21 bases lay in between. The CDR3 has 17 residues. The germline V gene encodes CDR1 LGHDT and CDR2 YNNKEL (reference sequence). The CDR3 protein is CASSYGGGGRLNSPLHF. The CDR3 nucleotides are TGTGCCAGCAGCTATGGCGGAGGGGGGCGCTTGAATTCACCCCTCCACTTT.

The chain employs TRBV23-1 and TRBJ1-3; D is uncertain. TRBV23-1 is reported as an ORF; its role is uncertain. The CDR3 is 17 amino acids. The V end was cut by 0 bases, the J end by 0 bases, with 12 bases between. This CDR3 is CASSQSGPPSSGNTIYF. CDR3 DNA: TGCGCCAGCAGTCAATCGGGCCCTCCGAGCTCTGGAAACACCATATATTTT.

This clone was found once. V gene TRBV27 combines with J gene TRBJ2-7, with 11 bases matching TRBD1. Germline CDR1 MNHEY, CDR2 SMNVEV (reference sequence). V trimming: 6 bases; J trimming: 5 bases; junction bases outside the gene matches: 12. The CDR3 totals 16 residues. DNA for the CDR3: TGTGCCAGCAGCAGAATATCTGGACAGGGGGCAAACGAGCAGTACTTC. Translation: CASSRISGQGANEQYF.

In this sample, this clone turned up a few times. The chain carries TRBV5-1 and TRBJ2-1, with D perhaps TRBD1 or TRBD2 (6 bases each). Germline V gene sequence: CDR1 SGHRS, CDR2 YFSETQ. The CDR3 spans 19 residues. V lost 1 base to trimming and J lost 7 bases, with 27 bases between them. CDR3 loop: CASSLSPSGGRGLGNEQFF. The CDR3, as DNA: TGCGCCAGCAGCTTGTCACCAAGTGGGGGGCGGGGCCTTGGGAATGAGCAGTTCTTC.

The chain couples TRBV7-2 to TRBJ2-7; D gene unclear. With 4 bases removed from V and 2 bases from J, the gap between germline ends came to 6 bases. Germline assignment: CDR1 SGHTA and CDR2 FQGNSA. CDR3 length: 12 residues. This chain's CDR3 is CASSSTAYEQYF. CDR3 sequence (DNA): TGTGCCAGCAGCTCCACAGCCTACGAGCAGTACTTC. The complete variable domain, with remaining parts taken from reference TRBV7-2 and TRBJ2-7, reads GAGVSQSPSNKVTEKGKDVELRCDPISGHTALYWYRQSLGQGLEFLIYFQGNSAPDKSGLPSDRFSAERTGGSVSTLTIQRTQQEDSAVYLCASSSTAYEQYFGPGTRLTVT.

V gene TRBV4-1 combines with J gene TRBJ1-6; tentatively, D is TRBD1 (5 bases). The V and J ends lost 3 bases and 7 bases respectively, with 13 bases between them. The CDR3 extends over 15 amino acids. Per germline, CDR1 MGHRA and CDR2 YSYEKL. The CDR3 is CASSQWGLSNSPLHF. CDR3 nucleotide sequence: TGCGCCAGCAGCCAGTGGGGACTATCCAATTCACCCCTCCACTTT.

This clone showed up just a few times. The genes are TRBV28 and TRBJ1-5; a weak D match, TRBD1 (6 bases). The CDR3 length is 15 residues. Trimming pared 6 bases from V and 4 bases from J, leaving 16 bases between. Germline V gene data show CDR1 as MDHEN and CDR2 as SYDVKM. The CDR3 DNA sequence: TGTGCCAGCAGGTGGGGGGGGGCGCGGAATCAGCCCCAGCATTTT. It encodes CASRWGGARNQPQHF.

The chain joins TRBV10-3 to TRBJ1-6; 7 bases are a match to TRBD1. The ends lost 4 bases at V and 7 bases at J; junction bases unmatched: 4. Germline CDR1 is ENHRY and CDR2 is SYGVKD. The CDR3 extends over 14 amino acids. CDR3 region: CAISAPQGNSPLHF. The DNA of the CDR3 is TGTGCCATCAGTGCACCACAGGGGAATTCACCCCTCCACTTT.